The 31 T cell receptor beta chains below were found in one sample sequenced in a study of blood T cell repertoires in COVID-19. Sequenced by immunoSEQ multiplex PCR; TCRdb stores in-frame clones only, minus some. The sample contains about 220,000 clones, 82% of which appear only once. Specimen: PBMCs or T cells enriched from blood (not recorded which). These receptors were collected from a woman aged 55-69 years who had recovered from COVID-19.

The chain carries TRBV10-3 and TRBJ1-4; 7 bases agree with TRBD1. CDR1 is ENHRY and CDR2 is SYGVKD in the germline V gene. The CDR3 totals 15 residues. V trimming: 0 bases; J trimming: 4 bases; junction bases outside the gene matches: 2. The CDR3 is CAISESGTVNEKLFF. The CDR3 bases are TGTGCCATCAGTGAGTCCGGGACAGTTAATGAAAAACTGTTTTTT.

The CDR3 loop reads CASSDPRGSAHPYTF. The CDR3, as DNA: TGTGCCAGCAGTGACCCCCGTGGCAGCGCTCACCCCTACACCTTC. The chain carries TRBV25-1 and TRBJ1-2; D gene uncertain. The germline V and J ends were trimmed by 3 bases and 10 bases, with 21 bases remaining between them. Per germline, CDR1 MGHDK and CDR2 SYGVNS. The CDR3 contains 15 residues.

The chain recombines TRBV19 with TRBJ1-1, with unresolved D. V shed 3 bases and J shed 7 bases, with 9 bases lying between them. The CDR3 contains 12 residues. From germline, CDR1 is LNHDA and CDR2 SQIVND (reference sequence). DNA of the CDR3: TGTGCCAGTAGTATTGGGAGGCATGAAGCTTTCTTT. Its protein product is CASSIGRHEAFF.

The J gene is TRBJ1-5, the V gene TRBV19; TRBD1 matches 8 bases. The length of the CDR3 is 18 residues. Germline loops: CDR1 LNHDA, CDR2 SQIVND (reference sequence). Trimming removed 2 bases from V and 2 bases from J; junction bases left unmatched: 11. The CDR3 DNA reads TGTGCCAGTAGTATACCCCGACAGGGGCCTGGCGGCAATCAGCCCCAGCATTTT. Translated, it gives CASSIPRQGPGGNQPQHF. Filled out from reference TRBV19 and TRBJ1-5, the complete variable domain reads DGGITQSPKYLFRKEGQNVTLSCEQNLNHDAMYWYRQDPGQGLRLIYYSQIVNDFQKGDIAEGYSVSREKKESFPLTVTSAQKNPTAFYLCASSIPRQGPGGNQPQHFGDGTRLSIL.

The chain carries TRBV20-1 and TRBJ2-7; TRBD1 matches at 7 bases. The CDR3 totals 13 residues. Trimming removed 3 bases from V and 0 bases from J; junction bases left unmatched: 2. Germline CDR1 is DFQATT and CDR2 is SNEGSKA (reference sequence). CDR3 DNA sequence: TGCAGTGCTAGTAGGGACAGCTCCTACGAGCAGTACTTC. Translated: CSASRDSSYEQYF.

The gene calls are TRBV12-3 or TRBV12-4 and TRBJ1-2; D is perhaps TRBD1 (5 bases). Trimming removed 2 bases from V and 14 bases from J, with 15 bases in between. The CDR3 is 12 amino acids. The CDR3, as DNA: TGTGCCAGCAGTTTAAATACTGGGGCTGTGACCTTC. Protein product: CASSLNTGAVTF.

The chain carries TRBV20-1 and TRBJ2-5; 7 positions agree with TRBD1. Germline CDR1 is DFQATT and CDR2 is SNEGSKA (reference sequence). The trim removed 3 bases at V and 13 bases at J, leaving 26 bases unmatched. The CDR3 is 17 residues long. CDR3 residues: CSASGVTSETGRLRWYF. DNA of the CDR3: TGCAGTGCTAGTGGTGTCACTAGTGAGACAGGGCGGTTAAGATGGTACTTC.

This clone was counted a few times. CDR3 loop: CASSFLRTEAFF. The CDR3 DNA sequence: TGTGCCAGCAGTTTCTTGAGAACTGAAGCTTTCTTT. V and J are TRBV12-3 or TRBV12-4 and TRBJ1-1; no clear D. V was cut by 3 bases and J by 5 bases, with 7 bases left in between. The length of the CDR3 is 12 residues.

The rearrangement links TRBV14 to TRBJ2-7; 9 bases line up with TRBD1. The junction had 3 bases not matched to a gene; V was cut back by 4 bases and J by 5 bases. Germline-derived CDR1 and CDR2 are SGHDN and FVKESK. The CDR3 is 13 amino acids. In DNA form, the CDR3 reads TGTGCCAGCAGCCGGGACAGGGTTAACGAGCAGTACTTC. Translation gives CASSRDRVNEQYF. The full variable domain, with the rest looked up from reference TRBV14 and TRBJ2-7, is EAGVTQFPSHSVIEKGQTVTLRCDPISGHDNLYWYRRVMGKEIKFLLHFVKESKQDESGMPNNRFLAERTGGTYSTLKVQPAELEDSGVYFCASSRDRVNEQYFGPGTRLTVT.

A single count supports this clone. The chain is built from TRBV6-4 and TRBJ1-4; 7 bases are shared with TRBD1. The CDR3 is 16 amino acids. Germline CDR1 is MRHNA and CDR2 is SNTAGT. With V trimmed by 4 bases and J by 2 bases, 7 bases remained unmatched. CDR3 amino acids: CASSGTGWGTNEKLFF. The CDR3 bases are TGTGCCAGCAGTGGGACAGGTTGGGGGACTAATGAAAAACTGTTTTTT.

The chain joins TRBV5-1 to TRBJ1-2, with 10 bases aligning to TRBD1. Losses at the gene ends were 3 bases for V and 8 bases for J; bases not matched to a gene: 13. Germline V lookup: CDR1 SGHRS, CDR2 YFSETQ. This CDR3 region has 16 residues. In DNA form, the CDR3 reads TGCGCCAGCAGCTACGGACAGGGGGTTCCTGAGGGAGGCTACACCTTC. This encodes CASSYGQGVPEGGYTF.

The V call is TRBV14, the J call TRBJ1-1; no definite D call. The germline V and J ends were trimmed by 1 base and 4 bases, with 16 bases remaining between them. This CDR3 has 16 residues. Per the germline V gene, CDR1 is SGHDN and CDR2 is FVKESK. CDR3 nucleotide sequence: TGTGCCAGCAGCCAAGGAGTTGTCAGGCAGTTCACTGAAGCTTTCTTT. Translating it yields CASSQGVVRQFTEAFF.

V usage is TRBV18 and J usage is TRBJ2-1, with TRBD2 identical over 10 bases. V lost 3 bases and J lost 7; bases outside the gene matches: 6. The CDR3 is 15 amino acids. From germline, CDR1 is KGHSH and CDR2 LQKENI. DNA of the CDR3: TGTGCCAGCTCACCCCCTAGCGGGGGAGGGAATGAGCAGTTCTTC. Residues: CASSPPSGGGNEQFF.

The V and J genes are TRBV9 and TRBJ2-2; D call uncertain. Trimming left V 0 bases short and J 4 bases short, with 10 bases between. Germline CDR1 and CDR2: SGDLS and YYNGEE. This CDR3 has 15 amino acids. The CDR3 region has the DNA TGTGCCAGCAGCGTAGCCGGAGTGGGCACCGGGGAGCTGTTTTTT. It codes for CASSVAGVGTGELFF.

This clone has more than one count but fewer than ten. The chain employs TRBV7-9 and TRBJ1-2; possibly TRBD1 for D (6 bases). Trimming left V 7 bases short and J 2 bases short, with 17 bases between. The CDR3 has 15 amino acids. Per germline, CDR1 SEHNR and CDR2 FQNEAQ (reference sequence). For the CDR3, the DNA is TGTGCCAGCATCATAGGACGGACAGAGAACTATGGCTACACCTTC. As protein: CASIIGRTENYGYTF.

The chain has TRBV6-4 and TRBJ1-1; perhaps TRBD1 as D (5 bases). The CDR3 runs 14 residues. With 6 bases removed from V and 4 bases from J, the gap between germline ends came to 15 bases. Germline V gene data show CDR1 as MRHNA and CDR2 as SNTAGT. The CDR3 region has the DNA TGTGCCAGCAGCCTACAGGCAGGTTCCACTGAAGCTTTCTTT. Its protein is CASSLQAGSTEAFF.

The rearrangement uses TRBV15 and TRBJ1-4, with D unresolved. V lost 0 bases to trimming and J lost 7 bases, with 12 bases between them. This CDR3 contains 15 residues. Germline CDR1 and CDR2: LNHNV and YYDKDF (reference sequence). The CDR3 spells CATSRDRSGGEKLFF. CDR3 DNA: TGTGCCACCAGCAGAGATCGATCGGGAGGTGAAAAACTGTTTTTT.

This chain joins TRBV23-1 and TRBJ1-2; the D is unclear. TRBV23-1 is marked as an open reading frame, function uncertain. This CDR3 comprises 15 residues. Trimming took 6 bases from V and 3 from J, leaving 17 bases between them. The CDR3 spells CASSRVEGGDYGYTF. The CDR3 DNA reads as TGCGCCAGCAGCCGTGTGGAAGGAGGAGACTATGGCTACACCTTC.

This chain uses TRBV10-1 with TRBJ2-3, with D maybe TRBD2 (7 bases). V lost 10 bases and J lost 2, with 16 bases in between. The CDR3 loop spans 14 amino acids. Germline V gene lookup returns CDR1 WNHNN and CDR2 SYGVQD (reference sequence). The CDR3 region has the DNA TGCGCCACCAAGGGGGACTACCCCACAGATACGCAGTATTTT. This translates into CATKGDYPTDTQYF.

This sequence joins TRBV3-1 (or the pseudogene TRBV3-2) and TRBJ2-7; 7 bases are shared with TRBD1. The trim removed 5 bases at V and 2 bases at J, leaving 3 bases unmatched. Germline V gene data show CDR1 as LGHDT and CDR2 as YNNKEL (reference sequence). The CDR3 covers 13 residues. CDR3 nucleotide sequence: TGTGCCAGCAGCGGGGACAGTACCTACGAGCAGTACTTC. Encoded protein: CASSGDSTYEQYF.

The rearrangement uses TRBV10-3 and TRBJ2-3; TRBD1 aligns across 10 bases. V dropped 10 bases and J dropped 5; count of bases not matched to a gene: 12. The CDR3 consists of 15 residues. The germline CDR1 and CDR2 sequences are ENHRY and SYGVKD. The CDR3 DNA follows: TGTGCCACCACCCCGGGACAGGGGAAGGGAGATACGCAGTATTTT. Encoded protein: CATTPGQGKGDTQYF.

The V and J genes are TRBV12-1 and TRBJ1-1; the table's D call, TRBD1, has no DNA check behind it. TRBV12-1 is termed a pseudogene. The CDR3 loop spans 15 amino acids. The CDR3 DNA follows: TGTGCCAGCAGCCCTGGGACAGACGTTAGCACTGAAGCTTTCTTT. It codes for CASSPGTDVSTEAFF.

The chain links TRBV6-2 or TRBV6-3 to TRBJ2-7; 10 bases are shared with TRBD1. Germline V CDR1 and CDR2: MNHEY, SVGEGT. V shed 8 bases, J shed 4 bases, and the junction held 5 bases outside the gene matches. The length of the CDR3 is 13 residues. CDR3 bases: TGTGCCAGCGGCCTGGGACAGGGGTACGAGCAGTACTTC. As protein: CASGLGQGYEQYF.

The chain joins TRBV6-5 to TRBJ2-2; 8 positions match TRBD1. The ends lost 6 bases at V and 7 bases at J; junction bases unmatched: 10. The germline V gene encodes CDR1 MNHEY and CDR2 SVGAGI. The CDR3 sequence is 15 residues long. CDR3 in amino acids: CASSRLQGEGGELFF. The CDR3 DNA reads TGTGCCAGCAGCCGGTTACAGGGGGAAGGCGGGGAGCTGTTTTTT.

The rearrangement links TRBV18 to TRBJ1-1; TRBD1 matches at 8 bases. The CDR3 contains 17 residues. In germline, CDR1 is KGHSH, CDR2 LQKENI. After removal of 2 bases from V and 0 bases from J, the junction contained 8 bases not matched to a gene. CDR3 amino acids: CASSPVEGQAMNTEAFF. For the CDR3, the DNA is TGTGCCAGCTCACCAGTGGAGGGACAGGCTATGAACACTGAAGCTTTCTTT.

The J gene is TRBJ2-3, the V gene TRBV5-1; weak D call: TRBD2 (5 bases). Germline V lookup: CDR1 SGHRS, CDR2 YFSETQ. CDR3 length: 13 amino acids. V was pared by 6 bases and J by 6 bases, with 14 bases between. The CDR3 here is CASTSDLGDTQYF. The DNA for the CDR3 is TGCGCCAGCACTTCGGACTTGGGTGATACGCAGTATTTT.

V usage is TRBV7-2 and J usage is TRBJ2-3; 7 bases line up with TRBD2. Germline V lookup: CDR1 SGHTA, CDR2 FQGNSA. The CDR3 length is 17 residues. V was pared by 2 bases and J by 4 bases, with 12 bases of the junction left unmatched. CDR3 in DNA: TGTGCCAGCAGCTTAAGGCAGGGCGGGAGTACGGCAGATACGCAGTATTTT. Residues: CASSLRQGGSTADTQYF.

The chain combines TRBV27 with TRBJ2-7; 8 bases are shared with TRBD2. CDR3 length: 13 amino acids. The J segment lost 6 bases and the V segment lost 5 bases, leaving 6 bases of the junction unmatched. The V gene's germline CDR1 is MNHEY and CDR2 SMNVEV (reference sequence). For the CDR3, the DNA is TGTGCCAGCAGTCGGACTAGCCCTTCCGAGCAGTACTTC. Amino acids: CASSRTSPSEQYF.

The chain couples TRBV7-2 to TRBJ2-7; 9 positions agree with TRBD2. Germline V lookup: CDR1 SGHTA, CDR2 FQGNSA. The CDR3 is 18 amino acids. Trimming removed 4 bases from V and 6 bases from J; junction bases left unmatched: 19. The DNA of the CDR3 is TGTGCCAGCAGCTCTAGGAGAGGAACTAGCGGGCCCGGTGGCGAGCAGTACTTC. Its protein is CASSSRRGTSGPGGEQYF.

V usage is TRBV19 and J usage is TRBJ2-5, with 9 bases fitting TRBD2. The germline gives CDR1 LNHDA, CDR2 SQIVND (reference sequence). The CDR3 runs to 15 residues. The V gene end was trimmed by 6 bases and the J gene end by 5 bases; junction bases not matched to a gene: 10. The CDR3 is CASRTTAGGGETQYF. Here the CDR3 DNA reads TGTGCCAGTAGAACTACCGCGGGAGGGGGCGAGACCCAGTACTTC.

J is TRBJ1-2 and V is TRBV20-1, with a tentative D call TRBD1 (6 bases). Germline V gives CDR1 DFQATT, CDR2 SNEGSKA (reference sequence). V was cut by 3 bases and J by 4 bases, with 18 bases left in between. CDR3 length: 15 residues. In nucleotides, the CDR3 is TGCAGTGCTAGTGTGACCAGGGGTACCCCCTATGGCTACACCTTC. Its protein product is CSASVTRGTPYGYTF.